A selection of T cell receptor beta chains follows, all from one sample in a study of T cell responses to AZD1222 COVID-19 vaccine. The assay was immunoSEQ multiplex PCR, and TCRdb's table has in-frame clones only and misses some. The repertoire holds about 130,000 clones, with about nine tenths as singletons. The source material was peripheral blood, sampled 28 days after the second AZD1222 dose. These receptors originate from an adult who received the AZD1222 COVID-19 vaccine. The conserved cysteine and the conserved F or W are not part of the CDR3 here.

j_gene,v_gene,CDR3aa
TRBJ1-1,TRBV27,ASSFSFLHSPGTEAF
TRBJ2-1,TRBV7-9,ASADLANSYNEQF
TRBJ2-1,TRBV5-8,ASSFQGYNEQF
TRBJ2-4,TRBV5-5,ASSLGDRGNIQY
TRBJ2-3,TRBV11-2,ASSLGLGDTQY
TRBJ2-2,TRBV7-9,ASSLKASGRRNTGELF
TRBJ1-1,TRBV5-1,ASSWEGQGKTEAF
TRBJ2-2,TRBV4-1,ASSRTAGGPGELF
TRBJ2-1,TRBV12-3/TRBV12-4,ASSQGQGHEQF
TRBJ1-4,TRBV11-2,ASSLQQGTGGVGKLF
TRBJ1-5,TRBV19,ASSIGRGRNQPQH
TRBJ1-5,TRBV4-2,ASSQDRDQPQH
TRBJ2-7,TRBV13,ASSLTGNEQY
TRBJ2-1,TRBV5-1,ASQLGTSTDEQF
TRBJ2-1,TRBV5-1,ASSHLGPGSSYNEQF
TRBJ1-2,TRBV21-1,ASSKNRGRQLYGGYT
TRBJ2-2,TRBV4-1,ASSPRPGELF
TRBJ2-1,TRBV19,ASSRRLLYNEQF
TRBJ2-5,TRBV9,ASSGGKSPARGQETQY
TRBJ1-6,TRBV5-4,ASSLGFNSPLH
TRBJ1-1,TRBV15,ATRDPLRNTEAF
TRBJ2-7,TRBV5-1,ASSFFDGEQY
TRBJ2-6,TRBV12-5,ASDRGGSGANVLT
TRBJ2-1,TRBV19,ASKLKGQF
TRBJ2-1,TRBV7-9,ASSLDLLGPNEQF
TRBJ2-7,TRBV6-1,ASSEGGPGTYEQY
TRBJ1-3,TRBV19,ASSSGTGYTSGNTIY
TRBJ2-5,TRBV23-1,ASSQPPTGQGEETQY
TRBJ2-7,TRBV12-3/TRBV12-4,ASSFGAYEQY
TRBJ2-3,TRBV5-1,ASSEDAGGTDTQY
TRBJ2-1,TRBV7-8,ASSFTNNEQF
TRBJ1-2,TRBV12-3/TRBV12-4,ASSRDRVNGYT
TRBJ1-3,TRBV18,ASSPPGTVGNTIY
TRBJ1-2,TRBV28,ASSIGTGGYGYT
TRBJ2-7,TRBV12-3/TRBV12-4,ASSFNQGKPQY
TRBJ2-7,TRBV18,ASSPPYSGNEGEQY
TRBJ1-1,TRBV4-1,ASGDRDPEAF
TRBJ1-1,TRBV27,ASRRRTQVSTEAF
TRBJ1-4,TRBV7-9,ASRGDRGATNEKLF
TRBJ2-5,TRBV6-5,ASSYSLARQETQY